This T cell receptor (beta chain) is drawn from a study of blood T cell repertoires in COVID-19. Per the germline V gene, CDR1 is MNHEY and CDR2 is SVGAGI. The CDR3 is 13 amino acids. The V gene lost 7 bases and the J gene lost 4 bases, with 13 bases spanning the gap. Authors' data handling: Amplified reference gene primers provided the basis for estimating nucleated cell counts. Profiling relied on immunoSEQ multiplex PCR, and the TCRdb table lists in-frame clones only, not all of them. That table supplies the V and J calls and clone size; D and trimming were determined from the DNA. The repertoire consists of roughly 200,000 clones, with 90% occurring once and the leading ten covering less than 0.7%.

This clonotype was obtained from a man over 45 with acute or convalescent COVID-19. This chain links TRBV6-5 with TRBJ1-1, with unresolved D. Sequences were obtained from peripheral blood. CDR3: CASTIGRATEAFF. The CDR3 DNA is TGTGCCAGCACCATAGGGAGGGCCACTGAAGCTTTCTTT.